Below are 10 T cell receptor beta chains sequenced from a single sample in a study of T cells in Graves' hyperthyroidism and ophthalmopathy (dated 2019 in TCRdb). Library creation used multiplex PCR. TCRdb records Illumina HiSeq 2000 as the sequencer. Amplification of TCR beta CDR3 regions was carried out from RNA transcripts. For the first round of RT-PCR on the TCR CDR3, the HTBI primer set was used together with the Qiagen OneStep RT-PCR kit. Using fastp at Q25 and MiXCR, TCRdb reprocessed the public reads and kept productive beta chains. Under each unique CDR3 protein, matching rows form one entry showing the most common genes and DNA. The sample contains about 260,000 distinct CDR3 sequences, 16% of them found a single time. The ten largest clones capture around 30% of the sample. Source material: blood. These receptors originate from a woman between 18 and 30 years old with Graves' ophthalmopathy.

This clonotype has ten or more counts. The rearrangement links TRBV2 to TRBJ2-5; 8 bases match TRBD1. The junction had 11 bases not matched to a gene; V was cut back by 4 bases and J by 4 bases. Germline V gene lookup returns CDR1 SNHLY and CDR2 FYNNEI. This CDR3 has 16 residues. The CDR3 loop is CASSGTTTGEGETQYF. CDR3 DNA sequence: TGTGCCAGCAGTGGAACCACGACAGGGGAAGGAGAGACCCAGTACTTC.

The chain has TRBV7-9 and TRBJ2-7, with TRBD2 as a possible D gene (7 bases). The CDR3 consists of 15 residues. Trimming left V 4 bases short and J 3 bases short, with 16 bases between. Germline lookup yields CDR1 SEHNR and CDR2 FQNEAQ (reference sequence). The CDR3 nucleotides read TGTGCCAGCAGCTCTGGTCGGGGGGCACTCTACGAGCAGTACTTC. The encoded protein is CASSSGRGALYEQYF.

This clonotype was seen many times. The CDR3 bases are TGTGCCAGCAGTTACGTGGGGCGAGCCAATGAGCAGTTCTTC. It codes for CASSYVGRANEQFF. This chain joins TRBV6-2 or TRBV6-3 and TRBJ2-1; a possible D gene is TRBD1 (5 bases). The CDR3 spans 14 residues. Germline V lookup: CDR1 MNHEY, CDR2 SVGEGT. V was clipped by 2 bases and J by 6 bases, with 11 bases between them.

This clonotype was seen ten or more times. The gene calls are TRBV2 and TRBJ1-2; D perhaps matches TRBD1 (5 bases). Deletions cut 8 bases from V and 6 bases from J, with 19 bases between. The CDR3 has 14 amino acids. Germline V gene data show CDR1 as SNHLY and CDR2 as FYNNEI. The CDR3 DNA reads as TGTGCCAGCCAAGAGGAGACAGTATGGGATGGCTACACCTTC. Translated: CASQEETVWDGYTF.

The genes are TRBV7-2 and TRBJ2-2, with D perhaps TRBD1 (5 bases). CDR3 length: 15 amino acids. Germline values: CDR1 SGHTA, CDR2 FQGNSA. V lost 4 bases to trimming and J lost 0 bases, with 9 bases between them. For the CDR3, the DNA is TGTGCCAGCAGCTACCAGGGCCCGAACACCGGGGAGCTGTTTTTT. Amino acids: CASSYQGPNTGELFF.

This sequence joins TRBV14 and TRBJ1-2, with 8 nucleotides matching TRBD1. The CDR3 has 15 amino acids. Per germline, CDR1 SGHDN and CDR2 FVKESK. V was clipped by 2 bases and J by 2 bases; unmatched bases: 4. CDR3 sequence: CASSQLDRANYGYTF. As DNA, the CDR3 is TGTGCCAGCAGCCAACTGGACAGGGCGAACTATGGCTACACCTTC.

This clonotype was detected ten times or more. This chain uses TRBV20-1 with TRBJ1-2; 10 nucleotides match TRBD1. CDR3 length equals 16 residues. V trimming: 8 bases; J trimming: 2 bases; junction bases outside the gene matches: 14. Germline V lookup: CDR1 DFQATT, CDR2 SNEGSKA (reference sequence). CDR3 residues: CSTIGTGASENYGYTF. The CDR3, as DNA: TGCAGTACAATCGGGACAGGGGCTTCGGAGAACTATGGCTACACCTTC.

This clonotype was found many times. The chain links TRBV4-1 to TRBJ1-5; TRBD1 is a possible D gene (6 bases). V shed 1 base and J shed 8 bases, with 12 bases lying between them. There are 14 residues in the CDR3. The germline V gene has CDR1 MGHRA and CDR2 YSYEKL. Written as DNA, the CDR3 is TGCGCCAGCAGCCAAGCAGGGGCTGATAAGCCCCAGCATTTT. This gives the protein CASSQAGADKPQHF.

This clonotype was seen a few times. The V call is TRBV6-5, the J call TRBJ2-3; no clear D gene. Between the trimmed V and J ends, which lost 0 bases and 8 bases, there was a span of 18 bases. The length of the CDR3 is 16 residues. Germline V gene lookup returns CDR1 MNHEY and CDR2 SVGAGI. DNA for the CDR3: TGTGCCAGCAGTTACTCGAGTTCGTCTGGTAGAGGTACGCAGTATTTT. This sequence encodes CASSYSSSSGRGTQYF.

The table lists this clonotype with many counts. The rearrangement uses TRBV11-1 and TRBJ2-1; D is possibly TRBD2 (5 bases). Germline-derived CDR1 and CDR2 are SGHAT and FQDESV (reference sequence). This CDR3 comprises 16 residues. V was clipped by 6 bases and J by 0 bases, with 15 bases between them. The DNA for the CDR3 is TGTGCCAGCAGAGCCGGGAAAGTTAGCTCCTACAATGAGCAGTTCTTC. This codes for CASRAGKVSSYNEQFF.